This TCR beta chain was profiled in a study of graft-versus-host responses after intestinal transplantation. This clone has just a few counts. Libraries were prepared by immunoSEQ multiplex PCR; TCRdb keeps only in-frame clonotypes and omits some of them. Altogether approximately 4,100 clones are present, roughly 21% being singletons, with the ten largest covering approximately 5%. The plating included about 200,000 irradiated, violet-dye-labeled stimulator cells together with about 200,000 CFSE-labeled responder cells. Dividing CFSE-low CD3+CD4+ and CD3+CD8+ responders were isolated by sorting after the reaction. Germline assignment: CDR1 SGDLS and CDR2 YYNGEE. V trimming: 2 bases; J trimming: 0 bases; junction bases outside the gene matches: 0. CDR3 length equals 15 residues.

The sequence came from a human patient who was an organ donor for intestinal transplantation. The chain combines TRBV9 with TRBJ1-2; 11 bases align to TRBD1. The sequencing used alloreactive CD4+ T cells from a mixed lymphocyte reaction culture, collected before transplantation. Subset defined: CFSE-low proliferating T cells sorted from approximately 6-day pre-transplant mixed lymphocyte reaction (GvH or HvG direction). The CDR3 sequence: CASSVGQGANYGYTF. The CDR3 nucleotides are TGTGCCAGCAGCGTGGGACAGGGGGCTAACTATGGCTACACCTTC.